This T cell receptor beta chain was sequenced in a study of blood T cell repertoires in COVID-19. CDR3 length: 17 residues. From germline, CDR1 is LNHNV and CDR2 YYDKDF (reference sequence). V shed 0 bases and J 10 bases; nucleotides not matched to a gene: 15. The table came from immunoSEQ multiplex PCR; TCRdb's copy has only in-frame clones and leaves some out. Altogether 1,200 to 1,500 clones are present, 94% being singletons, with the ten largest covering roughly 2%. This TCR was recovered from a human donor in a cohort sampled during active COVID-19. The J gene is TRBJ2-1, the V gene TRBV15; 7 nucleotides line up with TRBD1. Input material: peripheral blood. CDR3 amino acids: CATSREVFGTELREQFF. DNA of the CDR3: TGTGCCACCAGCAGAGAGGTATTTGGGACAGAGTTAAGGGAGCAGTTCTTC.